These 25 T cell receptor beta chains were sequenced from one sample in a study of shared clonotypes between healthy human individuals. Clones were sequenced by immunoSEQ multiplex PCR, and TCRdb holds only the in-frame ones, with some missing. The repertoire consists of some 2.3 million clones, with approximately 95% occurring once and the leading ten covering 0.39%. Sequenced input: naive CD4+ T cells from PBMCs. Subset indicated: CD45RA+ positively selected. The receptor set was obtained from a man younger than 35 in good health. Some clones in this sample may be carry-over from other donors' samples.

The chain uses TRBV7-2 and TRBJ1-4; 7 bases match TRBD1. Germline CDR1 and CDR2: SGHTA and FQGNSA. With V trimmed by 5 bases and J by 2 bases, 2 bases remained unmatched. This CDR3 has 14 residues. CDR3: CASSVQGTNEKLFF. The CDR3 DNA is TGTGCCAGCAGCGTACAGGGGACTAATGAAAAACTGTTTTTT.

This rearrangement joins TRBV18 to TRBJ2-3; D possibly corresponds to TRBD2 (6 bases). This CDR3 comprises 16 residues. CDR1 is KGHSH, CDR2 LQKENI, per germline. The V gene lost 3 bases and the J gene lost 1 base, with 14 bases spanning the gap. The CDR3 is CASSPDPPGGTDTQYF. The CDR3 DNA reads TGTGCCAGCTCACCCGACCCCCCGGGGGGCACAGATACGCAGTATTTT. The full variable domain, its missing parts supplied by reference TRBV18 and TRBJ2-3, is NAGVMQNPRHLVRRRGQEARLRCSPMKGHSHVYWYRQLPEEGLKFMVYLQKENIIDESGMPKERFSAEFPKEGPSILRIQQVVRGDSAAYFCASSPDPPGGTDTQYFGPGTRLTVL.

This clone was observed a single time. The chain recombines TRBV15 with TRBJ2-1; 10 nucleotides line up with TRBD2. The V segment lost 8 bases and the J segment 4 bases; nucleotides outside the gene matches: 5. Looked up from germline, CDR1 is LNHNV and CDR2 is YYDKDF (reference sequence). The CDR3 extends over 14 amino acids. This CDR3 is CATRAGGPYNEQFF. The CDR3 nucleotides read TGTGCCACCCGAGCGGGAGGGCCTTACAATGAGCAGTTCTTC.

In this sample, this clone turned up once. The chain recombines TRBV27 with TRBJ2-7; 9 bases are shared with TRBD1. Trimming at V came to 0 bases and at J to 1 base, leaving 7 bases not matched to a gene. CDR1 is MNHEY, CDR2 SMNVEV, per germline (reference sequence). This CDR3 comprises 17 residues. The CDR3 nucleotides are TGTGCCAGCAGTTTATCGGGGACAGGGTTCCGATCCTACGAGCAGTACTTC. Translation gives CASSLSGTGFRSYEQYF.

The CDR3 here is CASSLAPSGKGYGYTF. In nucleotides, the CDR3 is TGCGCCAGCAGCTTGGCCCCATCAGGGAAAGGCTATGGCTACACCTTC. The J gene is TRBJ1-2, the V gene TRBV5-1; TRBD1 might be the D (5 bases). V shed 0 bases and J shed 4 bases, with 16 bases lying between them. This CDR3 has 16 amino acids. Germline V gene sequence: CDR1 SGHRS, CDR2 YFSETQ.

The J gene is TRBJ2-3, the V gene TRBV19; tentatively, D is TRBD2 (5 bases). The CDR3 totals 18 residues. Germline CDR1 reads LNHDA; CDR2 reads SQIVND (reference sequence). V was clipped by 6 bases and J by 0 bases, with 22 bases between them. The CDR3 DNA is TGTGCCAGTAGCCTCTACCCCCCGGGGTCCTCTAGCACAGATACGCAGTATTTT. Translating it yields CASSLYPPGSSSTDTQYF.

The chain uses TRBV28 and TRBJ2-1; TRBD2 aligns across 9 bases. This CDR3 contains 16 residues. V trimming: 4 bases; J trimming: 8 bases; junction bases outside the gene matches: 12. Germline V gene data show CDR1 as MDHEN and CDR2 as SYDVKM. The CDR3 loop reads CASSSRTSVPWDEQFF. CDR3 bases: TGTGCCAGCAGTTCGCGGACTAGCGTCCCTTGGGATGAGCAGTTCTTC.

Turning to this clone: This specimen includes other DNA sequences encoding the same CDR3. The chain links TRBV9 to TRBJ1-1; D is perhaps TRBD1 (5 bases). V was cut by 4 bases and J by 4 bases, with 8 bases left in between. The CDR3 is made up of 12 amino acids. Germline loops: CDR1 SGDLS, CDR2 YYNGEE. Written as DNA, the CDR3 is TGTGCCAGCAGCCCGAGGGGCACTGAAGCTTTCTTT. Amino acids: CASSPRGTEAFF.

The chain employs TRBV5-4 and TRBJ1-4; tentative D call: TRBD1 (6 bases). Per the germline V gene, CDR1 is SGHNT and CDR2 is YYREEE (reference sequence). The CDR3 contains 16 residues. Trimming took off 3 bases at V and 5 bases at J, with 17 bases between the two ends. The CDR3 sequence is CASSSGGGTQNEKLFF. In nucleotides, the CDR3 is TGTGCCAGCAGCTCCGGAGGGGGAACCCAAAATGAAAAACTGTTTTTT. Combining the CDR3 with reference TRBV5-4 and TRBJ1-4 gives the whole variable domain ETGVTQSPTHLIKTRGQQVTLRCSSQSGHNTVSWYQQALGQGPQFIFQYYREEENGRGNFPPRFSGLQFPNYSSELNVNALELDDSALYLCASSSGGGTQNEKLFFGSGTQLSVL.

The J gene is TRBJ1-3, the V gene TRBV6-1; D gene unclear. Germline CDR1 reads MNHNS; CDR2 reads SASEGT. The CDR3 totals 13 residues. The V gene lost 6 bases and the J gene lost 4 bases, with 10 bases spanning the gap. This CDR3 reads CASRREFGNTIYF. The CDR3 nucleotides are TGTGCCAGCAGACGGGAGTTCGGAAACACCATATATTTT.

This chain joins TRBV10-3 and TRBJ2-1, with a possible D match to TRBD2 (7 bases). The CDR3 covers 14 residues. Trimming pared 0 bases from V and 10 bases from J, leaving 13 bases between. Per the germline V gene, CDR1 is ENHRY and CDR2 is SYGVKD. CDR3 coding DNA: TGTGCCATCAGTGAGTCGGGGGGGCGAAGGGAGCAGTTCTTC. It translates to CAISESGGRREQFF.

The rearrangement uses TRBV9 and TRBJ1-4; D is unclear. Germline-derived CDR1 and CDR2 are SGDLS and YYNGEE. The CDR3 sequence is 15 residues long. Deletions cut 2 bases from V and 7 bases from J, with 15 bases between. The CDR3 reads CASSVNAGTVEKLFF. In nucleotides, the CDR3 is TGTGCCAGCAGCGTTAATGCGGGTACGGTTGAAAAACTGTTTTTT.

The gene calls are TRBV9 and TRBJ2-7; maybe TRBD2 (5 bases). The CDR3 sequence is 14 residues long. Germline loops: CDR1 SGDLS, CDR2 YYNGEE. V lost 4 bases and J 3 bases, leaving 14 bases between the germline ends. The CDR3 nucleotides read TGTGCCAGCAGCTCCGGGATGGGCTACTACGAGCAGTACTTC. This sequence encodes CASSSGMGYYEQYF.

The J gene is TRBJ2-5, the V gene TRBV7-3, with D possibly being TRBD1 or TRBD2 (6 bases each). Looked up from germline, CDR1 is SGHTA and CDR2 is FQGTGA. The CDR3 contains 15 residues. Trimming took 3 bases from V and 1 from J, leaving 12 bases between them. The CDR3 nucleotides read TGTGCCAGCAGCTTTGGAGGGGGGCGCCAAGAGACCCAGTACTTC. Residues: CASSFGGGRQETQYF.

This chain connects TRBV6-1 to TRBJ2-3, with 11 bases fitting TRBD2. There are 16 residues in the CDR3. The V gene end was trimmed by 1 base and the J gene end by 2 bases; junction bases not matched to a gene: 2. Germline CDR1 is MNHNS and CDR2 is SASEGT. The CDR3 coding sequence is TGTGCCAGCAGTGAAGTAGCGGGAGGGCTCACAGATACGCAGTATTTT. Amino acid sequence: CASSEVAGGLTDTQYF.

Points on this clone: Other nucleotide sequences from this sample produce the same CDR3. V usage is TRBV5-1 and J usage is TRBJ1-5, with TRBD1 as a possible D gene (6 bases). Trimming removed 0 bases at V and 6 bases at J, with 10 bases between. This CDR3 is built from 14 residues. The germline V gene has CDR1 SGHRS and CDR2 YFSETQ. CDR3 nucleotide sequence: TGCGCCAGCAGCTTGGGCACAGGGAGTCAGCCCCAGCATTTT. Its translation: CASSLGTGSQPQHF.

J is TRBJ2-3 and V is TRBV28; TRBD2 matches 9 bases. V lost 5 bases, J lost 4 bases, and 10 bases stayed unmatched. In germline, CDR1 is MDHEN, CDR2 SYDVKM. CDR3 length: 16 residues. The CDR3 is CASSLTSGRRADTQYF. CDR3 coding DNA: TGTGCCAGCAGTCTCACAAGCGGGAGGCGCGCAGATACGCAGTATTTT.

Notes on this clone: The identical CDR3 is also encoded by other nucleotide sequences in the sample. This chain uses TRBV7-9 with TRBJ2-7; D is unclear. V dropped 8 bases and J dropped 0 bases, with 5 bases sitting between them. The CDR3 runs to 11 residues. The germline V gene has CDR1 SEHNR and CDR2 FQNEAQ (reference sequence). The CDR3 coding sequence is TGTGCCAGCTCAAACTCCTACGAGCAGTACTTC. Protein sequence: CASSNSYEQYF.

V usage is TRBV19 and J usage is TRBJ2-5; a weak D match, TRBD2 (6 bases). Deletions cut 4 bases from V and 5 bases from J, with 17 bases between. Germline V lookup: CDR1 LNHDA, CDR2 SQIVND (reference sequence). The CDR3 spans 15 residues. CDR3 sequence reads: CASSTYERAQETQYF. CDR3 bases: TGTGCCAGTAGTACTTACGAGCGGGCTCAGGAGACCCAGTACTTC.

The chain recombines TRBV5-1 with TRBJ2-7; D remains unclear. Looked up from germline, CDR1 is SGHRS and CDR2 is YFSETQ. This CDR3 is built from 16 residues. V lost 4 bases to trimming and J lost 0 bases, with 17 bases between them. The CDR3: CASSPSPSALSYEQYF. In DNA form, the CDR3 reads TGCGCCAGCAGCCCGTCTCCCTCGGCCCTCTCCTACGAGCAGTACTTC.

The chain is built from TRBV11-2 and TRBJ1-1; unclear D gene. Germline V gives CDR1 SGHAT, CDR2 FQNNGV. CDR3 length: 13 amino acids. The V end lost 5 bases, the J end lost 8 bases, and 15 bases lay between the germline ends. CDR3 sequence (DNA): TGTGCCAGCAGCCGGATACCCCGTCGGGAAGCTTTCTTT. Encoded protein: CASSRIPRREAFF.

This chain links TRBV18 with TRBJ2-1, with TRBD2 as a possible D gene (6 bases). Trimming removed 5 bases at V and 4 bases at J, with 12 bases between. The germline CDR1 and CDR2 sequences are KGHSH and LQKENI. CDR3 length equals 14 residues. The CDR3 sequence: CASSSLAEYNEQFF. CDR3 sequence (DNA): TGTGCCAGCTCATCCTTAGCGGAATACAATGAGCAGTTCTTC.

J is TRBJ2-3 and V is TRBV4-1; 10 nucleotides align to TRBD2. Germline CDR1 is MGHRA and CDR2 is YSYEKL. This CDR3 has 15 amino acids. With 3 bases clipped from V and 4 bases from J, the junction kept 4 bases outside the gene matches. In nucleotides, the CDR3 is TGCGCCAGCAGCCACCAAGCGGGAGGGGCAGATACGCAGTATTTT. This translates into CASSHQAGGADTQYF.

A word on this clone: The junction shows a germline mismatch at one end, possibly a read error. In DNA form, the CDR3 reads TGTGCCAGCAATGAAAACACCAGGATTGGGCAGCAGTACTTC. Its translation: CASNENTRIGQQYF. V usage is TRBV25-1 and J usage is TRBJ2-7; D gene uncertain. CDR1 is MGHDK, CDR2 SYGVNS, per germline. CDR3 length: 14 residues.

The CDR3 region has the DNA TGTGCCAGCAGCGCCCGGAGTGGGGCCTACGAGCAGTACTTC. Translated, it gives CASSARSGAYEQYF. The chain has TRBV28 and TRBJ2-7; D unclear. V was clipped by 6 bases and J by 2 bases, with 14 bases between them. Germline-derived CDR1 and CDR2 are MDHEN and SYDVKM. The CDR3 runs to 14 residues.